The clone carrying this T cell receptor beta chain occurred a few times. Its antigen is not known. V was pared by 4 bases and J by 4 bases, with 11 bases between. The V gene's germline CDR1 is MNHNS and CDR2 SASEGT. This CDR3 contains 13 residues. This sample is drawn from a study of cytomegalovirus exposure and HLA in healthy donors. General study points: Some TCR beta chains (around 180 of them) were listed as cytomegalovirus-associated.

Assay: immunoSEQ multiplex PCR; the TCRdb copy retains only in-frame clones and omits some. The data show roughly 62,000 clones, over 75% seen once. The material sequenced was PBMCs. This sequence was found in a woman aged 25-40 years in good health and CMV-seronegative. V gene TRBV6-1 combines with J gene TRBJ2-7; TRBD2 is a possible D gene (6 bases). CDR3 DNA sequence: TGTGCCAGCAGTGTAGGACTACATTACGAGCAGTACTTC. It specifies CASSVGLHYEQYF.